This T cell receptor beta chain was recovered during a study of shared clonotypes between healthy human individuals. Study outcomes and limitations: A generally larger estimated richness was seen in naive subsets than in memory subsets. An effect of sequencing depth on clonotype sharing among donors was expected.

Assay used: immunoSEQ multiplex PCR; TCRdb lists only in-frame clones, some missing. The sample records 1.4 million to 1.5 million clones, approximately 96% being singletons. This CDR3 contains 15 residues. The V end was cut by 3 bases, the J end by 0 bases, with 9 bases between. Per germline, CDR1 LGHNA and CDR2 YNFKEQ. In the case of this clone: Its antigen is as yet unknown.

Input material: naive CD4+ T cells sorted from blood. The subset was: CD45RA+ positively selected. This sequence joins TRBV4-2 and TRBJ1-5; the D gene is possibly TRBD1 (6 bases). The source of this sequence is a man aged 30-40 years in good health. The CDR3 DNA reads as TGTGCCAGCAGCCAGACGGACAGTAGCAATCAGCCCCAGCATTTT. Amino acid sequence: CASSQTDSSNQPQHF.